These T cell receptor beta chains were read from a single sample in a study of glioma-infiltrating T cells after dendritic cell vaccination. Libraries were prepared by immunoSEQ multiplex PCR; TCRdb keeps only in-frame clonotypes and omits some of them. The top ten clones hold under 3% of a sample with about 25,000 clones, around nine tenths of them seen once. Material: blood, obtained after dendritic cell vaccination. The receptors were sampled from a human donor with glioblastoma. Both conserved end residues are part of each CDR3. A D gene is named only where the DNA matches it firmly. Rows give clone size only sometimes, using once, few, many, or a class for an expanded clone.

CASSYGSLDGYTF,TGTGCCAGCAGTTACGGCTCTCTAGATGGCTACACCTTC,TRBJ1-2,TRBV6-5,NA,NA
CASSQVRGHYSNQPQHF,TGCGCCAGCAGCCAAGTTAGGGGCCATTATAGCAATCAGCCCCAGCATTTT,TRBJ1-5,TRBV4-1,NA,NA
CASSLSGSMVYEQYF,TGCGCCAGCAGCTTGTCAGGATCCATGGTCTACGAGCAGTACTTC,TRBJ2-7,TRBV5-1,NA,NA
CASSLETGHEQYF,TGTGCCAGCAGCTTAGAAACAGGGCACGAGCAGTACTTC,TRBJ2-7,TRBV11-3,NA,NA
CASSSQTSGAGEQFF,TGTGCCAGCAGCTCCCAAACTAGCGGGGCCGGTGAGCAGTTCTTC,TRBJ2-1,TRBV7-2,TRBD2,NA
CASPSGDNTGELFF,TGTGCCAGCCCTAGCGGGGACAACACCGGGGAGCTGTTTTTT,TRBJ2-2,TRBV18,TRBD2,NA
CASSPQGTFTNEQFF,TGTGCCAGCAGTCCACAGGGGACATTCACTAATGAGCAGTTCTTC,TRBJ2-1,TRBV27,TRBD1,NA
CASNLGTRLEQYF,TGTGCCAGCAACCTCGGGACTCGGCTGGAGCAGTACTTC,TRBJ2-7,TRBV6-5,NA,NA
CASSRGGEQYF,TGTGCCAGCAGCAGGGGGGGAGAGCAGTACTTC,TRBJ2-7,TRBV5-6,NA,NA
CATSGGTSGYNEQFF,TGTGCCACCAGCGGGGGGACTAGCGGGTACAATGAGCAGTTCTTC,TRBJ2-1,TRBV15,TRBD2,NA
CASSLDRALTDTQYF,TGTGCCAGCAGCCTCGACAGGGCCCTCACAGATACGCAGTATTTT,TRBJ2-3,TRBV5-5,TRBD1,NA
CASSSGRQGFMGYTF,TGTGCCAGCAGCTCAGGACGACAGGGGTTCATGGGCTACACCTTC,TRBJ1-2,TRBV7-9,TRBD1,NA
CASRGSREGYNEQFF,TGTGCCAGCAGGGGATCCCGGGAGGGTTACAATGAGCAGTTCTTC,TRBJ2-1,TRBV27,TRBD2,NA
CASSLRDRRVGGGHSPLHF,TGTGCCAGCAGCCTGCGGGACAGGAGAGTTGGTGGAGGCCATTCACCCCTCCACTTT,TRBJ1-6,TRBV5-4,TRBD1,NA
CAWIPRWAGGTLSTGELFF,TGTGCCTGGATCCCCAGGTGGGCAGGGGGGACCCTTTCCACCGGGGAGCTGTTTTTT,TRBJ2-2,TRBV30,NA,NA
CASSPGAGGPTDTQYF,TGTGCCAGCAGCCCCGGGGCGGGGGGGCCCACAGATACGCAGTATTTT,TRBJ2-3,TRBV5-4,TRBD2,once
CASRGELVTDTQYF,TGTGCCAGTAGAGGGGAATTGGTCACAGATACGCAGTATTTT,TRBJ2-3,TRBV19,NA,NA
CASSLSARGTGNTIYF,TGTGCCAGCAGCTTATCGGCCAGGGGAACTGGAAACACCATATATTTT,TRBJ1-3,TRBV7-2,NA,NA
CASSSTPEGSYNEQFF,TGTGCCAGTAGCTCCACGCCGGAGGGGTCCTACAATGAGCAGTTCTTC,TRBJ2-1,TRBV19,NA,NA
CASSFPGTGNTIYF,TGTGCCAGCAGCTTCCCCGGGACTGGAAACACCATATATTTT,TRBJ1-3,TRBV7-9,NA,once
CASSQNIGGTSSYEQYF,TGCGCCAGCAGTCAAAATATAGGGGGAACCAGCTCCTACGAGCAGTACTTC,TRBJ2-7,TRBV23-1,NA,NA
CAISDPSARSAGELFF,TGTGCCATCAGTGACCCCTCGGCTAGAAGTGCCGGGGAGCTGTTTTTT,TRBJ2-2,TRBV10-3,NA,once
CASSLSERGRLDTQYF,TGCGCCAGCAGCTTGTCCGAGCGGGGGAGGTTAGATACGCAGTATTTT,TRBJ2-3,TRBV5-1,TRBD2,NA
CASSLNGGHSGNTIYF,TGTGCCAGCAGCTTAAACGGCGGTCACTCTGGAAACACCATATATTTT,TRBJ1-3,TRBV5-4,NA,NA
CASSPPALAGAQFF,TGTGCCAGCAGTCCACCCGCCCTAGCGGGGGCGCAGTTCTTC,TRBJ2-1,TRBV27,TRBD2,NA
CAASPHKAGGDEQYF,TGTGCCGCCAGCCCCCACAAGGCGGGGGGGGACGAGCAGTACTTC,TRBJ2-7,TRBV6-5,TRBD2,NA
CASSYSRGREEKLFF,TGTGCCAGCAGTTACTCCAGGGGGCGGGAAGAAAAACTGTTTTTT,TRBJ1-4,TRBV6-6,TRBD1,NA
CAISEPAGGQETQYF,TGTGCCATCAGTGAGCCTGCGGGGGGGCAAGAGACCCAGTACTTC,TRBJ2-5,TRBV10-3,TRBD2,few
CASSLVEGYEQYF,TGTGCCAGCAGCTTAGTAGAGGGTTACGAGCAGTACTTC,TRBJ2-7,TRBV7-2,NA,NA
CATSHGGHMGDTQYF,TGTGCCACCAGCCACGGGGGGCATATGGGAGATACGCAGTATTTT,TRBJ2-3,TRBV15,NA,NA
CASSSNPGTSLTGELFF,TGTGCCAGCAGCTCGAACCCTGGGACTAGCCTTACCGGGGAGCTGTTTTTT,TRBJ2-2,TRBV7-2,TRBD2,NA
CASSLRASGAGGQFF,TGTGCCAGCAGCTTAAGGGCTAGCGGGGCCGGAGGGCAGTTCTTC,TRBJ2-1,TRBV7-9,TRBD2,NA
CASRERVRGLDSNQPQHF,TGTGCCAGCAGGGAACGGGTCAGGGGCCTGGACAGCAATCAGCCCCAGCATTTT,TRBJ1-5,TRBV6-1,NA,NA
CASRPGVVNQPQHF,TGTGCCAGCAGGCCAGGGGTTGTTAATCAGCCCCAGCATTTT,TRBJ1-5,TRBV11-3,NA,NA
CASSQGRGGTDTQYF,TGCGCCAGCAGCCAAGGGCGCGGGGGGACAGATACGCAGTACTTT,TRBJ2-3,TRBV4-1,NA,NA
CASSIGRSYNEQFF,TGTGCCAGTAGTATAGGGAGGTCCTACAATGAGCAGTTCTTC,TRBJ2-1,TRBV19,NA,NA
CASSPTPGLAGRDEQFF,TGCGCCAGCAGTCCAACCCCAGGACTAGCGGGAAGGGATGAGCAGTTCTTC,TRBJ2-1,TRBV4-1,TRBD2,NA
CASSLGGLQETQYF,TGCGCCAGCAGCTTGGGAGGGCTCCAAGAGACCCAGTACTTC,TRBJ2-5,TRBV5-1,NA,few
CASSSGQGFNQPQHF,TGTGCCAGCAGCTCGGGACAGGGATTCAATCAGCCCCAGCATTTT,TRBJ1-5,TRBV5-5,TRBD1,few
CASSQDRVYEQYF,TGTGCCAGCAGCCAAGACAGAGTCTACGAGCAGTACTTC,TRBJ2-7,TRBV11-2,NA,NA
CASSRQTESYEQYF,TGTGCCAGCAGCCGCCAGACAGAGAGTTACGAGCAGTACTTC,TRBJ2-7,TRBV7-8,NA,NA
CASSGLALSTDTQYF,TGTGCCAGCTCAGGACTAGCGCTGAGCACAGATACGCAGTATTTT,TRBJ2-3,TRBV6-1,TRBD2,NA
CASSLGWQGELFF,TGTGCCAGCAGCTTAGGGTGGCAAGGGGAGCTGTTTTTT,TRBJ2-2,TRBV7-9,NA,NA
CASSLGAGNNEQFF,TGTGCCAGCAGCTTGGGGGCAGGGAACAATGAGCAGTTCTTC,TRBJ2-1,TRBV5-4,NA,few
CASSTTESSYNEQFF,TGCGCCAGCAGCACCACAGAGAGCTCCTACAATGAGCAGTTCTTC,TRBJ2-1,TRBV5-1,NA,NA
CASSQPKTGEWTEAFF,TGCGCCAGCAGCCAACCTAAGACAGGGGAATGGACTGAAGCTTTCTTT,TRBJ1-1,TRBV4-1,TRBD1,NA
CASSPTGGGGPAGELFF,TGTGCCAGTAGTCCAACGGGAGGGGGCGGACCCGCCGGGGAGCTGTTTTTT,TRBJ2-2,TRBV19,NA,NA
CASSRSTGGGTEAFF,TGTGCCAGCTCACGATCGACAGGCGGGGGCACTGAAGCTTTCTTT,TRBJ1-1,TRBV18,NA,once
CASSRGLAGYSYEQYF,TGCGCCAGCAGCCGAGGACTAGCGGGGTACTCCTACGAGCAGTACTTC,TRBJ2-7,TRBV5-1,TRBD2,NA
CASSLAASESEKLFF,TGCGCCAGCAGCCTAGCGGCCAGTGAGAGTGAAAAACTGTTTTTT,TRBJ1-4,TRBV5-1,NA,NA
CASRETGQGAYEQYF,TGTGCCAGCAGGGAGACGGGACAGGGGGCTTACGAGCAGTACTTC,TRBJ2-7,TRBV6-6,TRBD1,NA
CASSPTYGASTDTQYF,TGCGCCAGCAGCCCCACTTATGGAGCTAGCACAGATACGCAGTATTTT,TRBJ2-3,TRBV5-1,NA,NA